Below are 7 T cell receptor beta chains sequenced from a single sample in a study of blood T cell repertoires in COVID-19. Using immunoSEQ multiplex PCR, the repertoire was profiled, and TCRdb retains in-frame clones only, with some absent. The table shows about 180,000 clones, with approximately 89% occurring only once. Sequencing was carried out using peripheral blood. All receptors derive from a middle-aged man with active or convalescent COVID-19.

This chain joins TRBV6-5 and TRBJ1-1; 7 bases fit TRBD1. With V trimmed by 6 bases and J by 4 bases, 5 bases remained unmatched. Germline CDR1 reads MNHEY; CDR2 reads SVGAGI. The CDR3 spans 13 residues. Here the CDR3 reads CASSRQGPTEAFF. The CDR3 coding sequence is TGTGCCAGCAGCCGACAGGGACCCACTGAAGCTTTCTTT.

The chain joins TRBV6-5 to TRBJ2-1; possibly TRBD2 for D (7 bases). Between the trimmed V and J ends, which lost 6 bases and 7 bases, there was a span of 13 bases. The CDR3 is 13 amino acids. In germline, CDR1 is MNHEY, CDR2 SVGAGI. The CDR3 bases are TGTGCCAGCAGCCGGGGGGCCGATAATGAGCAGTTCTTC. Protein: CASSRGADNEQFF.

The table lists this clone with a few counts. V usage is TRBV6-5 and J usage is TRBJ2-7, with 11 bases that match TRBD1. V trimming: 4 bases; J trimming: 5 bases; junction bases outside the gene matches: 7. Germline CDR1 MNHEY, CDR2 SVGAGI. The CDR3 sequence is 15 residues long. DNA of the CDR3: TGTGCCAGCAGTTCCACCGGACAGGGGGCTAACGAGCAGTACTTC. This sequence encodes CASSSTGQGANEQYF.

This rearrangement joins TRBV7-8 to TRBJ2-7; a weak D match, TRBD2 (6 bases). Trimming left V 1 base short and J 0 bases short, with 10 bases between. Germline-derived CDR1 and CDR2 are SGHVS and FQNEAQ. CDR3 length: 15 amino acids. This chain's CDR3 is CASSLGGESSYEQYF. The CDR3 DNA follows: TGTGCCAGCAGCTTAGGGGGGGAGAGCTCCTACGAGCAGTACTTC.

The chain is built from TRBV3-1 (or the pseudogene TRBV3-2) and TRBJ2-2; perhaps TRBD1 as D (6 bases). The CDR3 sequence is 14 residues long. CDR1 is LGHDT, CDR2 YNNKEL, per germline (reference sequence). Trimming cost V 6 bases and J 4 bases, with 12 bases left between them. The CDR3 nucleotides read TGTGCCAGCAGGACAGGCGTGTCCACCGGGGAGCTGTTTTTT. This codes for CASRTGVSTGELFF.

The table lists this clone with a few counts. At one end, the junction sequence differs from germline, possibly due to a read error. CDR3 sequence: CASSLADNSPLHF. CDR3 sequence (DNA): TGTGCCAGCAGCTTGGCCGACAATTCTCCCCTCCACTTT. V gene TRBV5-6 combines with J gene TRBJ1-6, with D hard to call. Germline CDR1 reads SGHDT; CDR2 reads YYEEEE. CDR3 length: 13 amino acids.

In this sample, this clone turned up once. The chain carries TRBV20-1 and TRBJ2-3; 8 bases align to TRBD1. Germline CDR1 is DFQATT and CDR2 is SNEGSKA (reference sequence). The CDR3 covers 14 residues. V was clipped by 3 bases and J by 4 bases; unmatched bases: 6. The CDR3 coding sequence is TGCAGTGCTAGTGTACAGGGGGGTTCAGATACGCAGTATTTT. It yields the protein CSASVQGGSDTQYF.